This T cell receptor beta chain was recovered during a study of PD-L1 blockade in urothelial cancer. Across the whole study: Median blood clonality was about 0.086, with 75,000 to 100,000 unique TCRs.

Germline V gene sequence: CDR1 SNHLY, CDR2 FYNNEI. The CDR3 is 15 residues long. V shed 4 bases and J shed 1 base, with 12 bases lying between them. This table comes from immunoSEQ multiplex PCR, and its TCRdb copy is limited to in-frame clones, with some not included. The sample has about 110,000 clones, under 95% seen once; the top ten hold about 4%. Sample time point: peripheral blood 6 weeks after treatment start. The chain employs TRBV2 and TRBJ2-3; TRBD1 is a possible D gene (5 bases). The TCR was taken from a man aged 55 to 69 with urothelial cancer. The source material was PBMCs, sampled around atezolizumab (anti-PD-L1) treatment. The CDR3 coding sequence is TGTGCCAGCAGTGTGGGTTTAGGGGGCACAGATACGCAGTATTTT. Its translation: CASSVGLGGTDTQYF.